One and the same sample provided the 11 T cell receptor beta chains below, sequenced in a study of shared clonotypes between healthy human individuals. The naive CD8 subset, CD45RO-negative cells positively selected for CCR7, excluded terminally differentiated effector memory CD45RA+ cells. Using immunoSEQ multiplex PCR, the repertoire was profiled, and TCRdb retains in-frame clones only, with some absent. This table holds about 600,000 clones, less than 97% found once. The sample comprised naive CD8+ T cells sorted from blood. These receptors were collected from a woman aged 30 to 39 in good health.

The chain is built from TRBV2 and TRBJ1-2, with TRBD1 identical over 8 bases. This CDR3 comprises 16 residues. V lost 7 bases and J lost 1; bases outside the gene matches: 11. Germline loops: CDR1 SNHLY, CDR2 FYNNEI. The CDR3, as DNA: TGTGCCAGCATTTTAGCATGGACAGGGCTTAACTATGGCTACACCTTC. Protein sequence: CASILAWTGLNYGYTF.

The chain employs TRBV2 and TRBJ2-1; D may be TRBD1 (6 bases). Germline values: CDR1 SNHLY, CDR2 FYNNEI. This CDR3 contains 14 residues. Trimming cost V 3 bases and J 5 bases, with 11 bases left between them. As DNA, the CDR3 is TGTGCCAGCAGTGACGTGACAGGCAACAATGAGCAGTTCTTC. It translates to CASSDVTGNNEQFF.

Here the CDR3 DNA reads TGCGCCAGCAGTTCGCCGGGACTAGCGGCCCAAGAGACCCAGTACTTC. Its translation is CASSSPGLAAQETQYF. The chain is built from TRBV10-2 and TRBJ2-5; 11 bases are shared with TRBD2. The V gene's germline CDR1 is WSHSY and CDR2 SAAADI. V was clipped by 5 bases and J by 1 base; unmatched bases: 6. This CDR3 comprises 16 residues.

The V gene is TRBV7-9, the J gene TRBJ1-1; weak D call: TRBD1 (5 bases). The CDR3 has 17 residues. Trimming removed 5 bases from V and 0 bases from J, with 19 bases in between. Germline values: CDR1 SEHNR, CDR2 FQNEAQ (reference sequence). The CDR3 DNA reads as TGTGCCAGCAGCCAAATACGGGACTTCACAATGAACACTGAAGCTTTCTTT. It encodes CASSQIRDFTMNTEAFF.

The V gene is TRBV9, the J gene TRBJ1-3, with no clear D. The CDR3 consists of 15 residues. The ends were cut back, 2 bases at V and 0 bases at J, with 9 bases in the middle. Germline V gene data show CDR1 as SGDLS and CDR2 as YYNGEE. CDR3 in DNA: TGTGCCAGCAGCGTTTCCGGCAACTCTGGAAACACCATATATTTT. Protein: CASSVSGNSGNTIYF.

In DNA, the CDR3 is TGTGCCAGTAGTATTTCGACTACCTCCGAGCAGTACTTC. Translated: CASSISTTSEQYF. The chain uses TRBV19 and TRBJ2-7, with D possibly being TRBD2 (5 bases). With 3 bases removed from V and 6 bases from J, the gap between germline ends came to 12 bases. Germline CDR1 LNHDA, CDR2 SQIVND (reference sequence). The CDR3 spans 13 residues.

The chain carries TRBV11-2 and TRBJ2-5, with unresolved D. CDR3 length equals 14 residues. Germline CDR1 reads SGHAT; CDR2 reads FQNNGV. Trimming took 4 bases from V and 6 from J, leaving 15 bases between them. The DNA of the CDR3 is TGTGCCAGCAGCTACGTAGGTAGCCGGCAGACCCAGTACTTC. It translates to CASSYVGSRQTQYF. The variable domain in full, with the rest retrieved from reference TRBV11-2 and TRBJ2-5, is EAGVAQSPRYKIIEKRQSVAFWCNPISGHATLYWYQQILGQGPKLLIQFQNNGVVDDSQLPKDRFSAERLKGVDSTLKIQPAKLEDSAVYLCASSYVGSRQTQYFGPGTRLLVL.

The chain carries TRBV7-9 and TRBJ1-6, with D possibly being TRBD1 (5 bases). The CDR3 extends over 14 amino acids. Trimming removed 4 bases from V and 5 bases from J, with 9 bases in between. The V gene's germline CDR1 is SEHNR and CDR2 FQNEAQ (reference sequence). CDR3 sequence: CASSSDINNSPLHF. Written as DNA, the CDR3 is TGTGCCAGCAGCTCGGACATAAATAATTCACCCCTCCACTTT.

J is TRBJ1-5 and V is TRBV7-8; a possible D gene is TRBD1 (5 bases). Trimming took 1 base from V and 6 from J, leaving 16 bases between them. CDR1 SGHVS and CDR2 FQNEAQ come from the germline V gene. The CDR3 loop spans 16 amino acids. The CDR3 sequence is CASSLVGESPSQPQHF. The CDR3 DNA reads as TGTGCCAGCAGCTTAGTAGGGGAGTCACCAAGTCAGCCCCAGCATTTT.

This sequence joins TRBV14 and TRBJ2-3, with D perhaps TRBD1 (5 bases). Germline lookup yields CDR1 SGHDN and CDR2 FVKESK. There are 12 residues in the CDR3. Trimming pared 1 base from V and 9 bases from J, leaving 8 bases between. Written as DNA, the CDR3 is TGTGCCAGCAGCCAAGCAGGGAAAACGCAGTATTTT. As protein: CASSQAGKTQYF.

The V gene is TRBV9, the J gene TRBJ2-2, with no clear D. This CDR3 has 15 amino acids. Germline V gene sequence: CDR1 SGDLS, CDR2 YYNGEE. Between the trimmed V and J ends, which lost 0 bases and 4 bases, there was a span of 10 bases. In DNA, the CDR3 is TGTGCCAGCAGCGTAGGGTTCTTCCCCACCGGGGAGCTGTTTTTT. Residues: CASSVGFFPTGELFF.